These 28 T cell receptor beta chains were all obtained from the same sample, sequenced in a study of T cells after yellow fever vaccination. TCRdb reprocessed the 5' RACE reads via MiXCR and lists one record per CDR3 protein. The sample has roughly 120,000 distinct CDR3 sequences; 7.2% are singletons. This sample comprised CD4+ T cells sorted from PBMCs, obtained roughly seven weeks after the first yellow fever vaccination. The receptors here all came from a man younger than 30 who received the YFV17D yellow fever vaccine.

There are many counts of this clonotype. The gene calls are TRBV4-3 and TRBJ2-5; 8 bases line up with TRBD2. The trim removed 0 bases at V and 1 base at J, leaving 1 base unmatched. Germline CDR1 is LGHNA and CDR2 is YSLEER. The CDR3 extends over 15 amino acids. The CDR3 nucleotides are TGCGCCAGCAGCCAAGACGCGGGGGGCCAAGAGACCCAGTACTTC. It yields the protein CASSQDAGGQETQYF.

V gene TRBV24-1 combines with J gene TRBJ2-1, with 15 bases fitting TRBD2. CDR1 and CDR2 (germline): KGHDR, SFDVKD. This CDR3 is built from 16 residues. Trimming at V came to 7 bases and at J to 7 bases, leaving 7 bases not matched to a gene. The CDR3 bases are TGTGCCACCAGCAACGGACTAGCGGGGGGGCGGAATGAGCAGTTCTTC. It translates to CATSNGLAGGRNEQFF.

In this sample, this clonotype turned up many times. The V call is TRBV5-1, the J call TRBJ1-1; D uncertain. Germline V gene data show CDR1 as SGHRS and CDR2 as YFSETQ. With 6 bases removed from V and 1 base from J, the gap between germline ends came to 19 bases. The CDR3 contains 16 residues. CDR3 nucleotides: TGCGCCAGCACCGTAGACGGAGCAAGGACGAACACTGAAGCTTTCTTT. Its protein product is CASTVDGARTNTEAFF.

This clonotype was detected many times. The CDR3 here is CSARWGRLGNQPQHF. As DNA, the CDR3 is TGCAGTGCTAGATGGGGGAGGTTGGGCAATCAGCCCCAGCATTTT. V gene TRBV20-1 combines with J gene TRBJ1-5; tentative D call: TRBD1 (5 bases). The germline V gene has CDR1 DFQATT and CDR2 SNEGSKA (reference sequence). Trimming took 2 bases from V and 2 from J, leaving 13 bases between them. CDR3 size: 15 residues.

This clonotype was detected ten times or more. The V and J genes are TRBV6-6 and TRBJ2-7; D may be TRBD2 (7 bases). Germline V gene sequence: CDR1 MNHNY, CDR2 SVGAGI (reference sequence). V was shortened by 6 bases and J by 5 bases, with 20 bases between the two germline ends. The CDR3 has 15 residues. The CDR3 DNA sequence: TGTGCCAGCAGCAACACTCGGGGGGCGCCCCACGAGCAGTACTTC. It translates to CASSNTRGAPHEQYF.

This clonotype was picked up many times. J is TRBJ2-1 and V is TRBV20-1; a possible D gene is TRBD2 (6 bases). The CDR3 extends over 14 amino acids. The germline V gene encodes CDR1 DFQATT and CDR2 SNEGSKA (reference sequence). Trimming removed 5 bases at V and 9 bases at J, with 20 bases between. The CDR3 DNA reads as TGCAGTGCTCGGGCTAGCGCCGGGGTAGGTGAGCAGTTCTTC. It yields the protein CSARASAGVGEQFF.

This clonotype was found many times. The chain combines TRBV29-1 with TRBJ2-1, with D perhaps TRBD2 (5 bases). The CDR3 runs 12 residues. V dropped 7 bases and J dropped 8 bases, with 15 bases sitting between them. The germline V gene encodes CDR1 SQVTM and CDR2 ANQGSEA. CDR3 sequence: CSGLPLGDEQFF. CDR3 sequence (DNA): TGCAGCGGACTACCTCTAGGCGATGAGCAGTTCTTC.

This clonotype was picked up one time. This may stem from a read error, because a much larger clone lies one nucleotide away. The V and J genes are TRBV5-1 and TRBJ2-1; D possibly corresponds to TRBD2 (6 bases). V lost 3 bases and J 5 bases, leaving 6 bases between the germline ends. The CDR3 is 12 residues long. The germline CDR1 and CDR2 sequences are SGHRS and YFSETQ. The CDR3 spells CASSWEDNEQFF. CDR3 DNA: TGCGCCAGCAGCTGGGAGGACAATGAGCAGTTCTTC.

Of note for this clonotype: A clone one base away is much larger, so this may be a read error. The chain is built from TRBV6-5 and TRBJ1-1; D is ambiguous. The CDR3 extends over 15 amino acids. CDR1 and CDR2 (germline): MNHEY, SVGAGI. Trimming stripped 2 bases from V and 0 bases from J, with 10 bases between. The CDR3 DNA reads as TGTGCCAGCAGTTACCAACCGACCATGAACACTGAAGCTTTCTTT. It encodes CASSYQPTMNTEAFF.

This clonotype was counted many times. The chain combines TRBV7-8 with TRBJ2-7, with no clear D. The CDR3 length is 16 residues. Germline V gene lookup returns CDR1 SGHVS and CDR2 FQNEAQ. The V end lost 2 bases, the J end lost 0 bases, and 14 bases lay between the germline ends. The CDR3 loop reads CASSLISSLSSYEQYV. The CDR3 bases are TGTGCCAGCAGCTTAATATCCAGCCTGAGCTCCTACGAGCAGTACGTC.

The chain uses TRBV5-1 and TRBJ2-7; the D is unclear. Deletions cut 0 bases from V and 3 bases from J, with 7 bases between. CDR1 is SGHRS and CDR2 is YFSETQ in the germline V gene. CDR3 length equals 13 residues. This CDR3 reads CASSLEPDYEQYV. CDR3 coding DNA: TGCGCCAGCAGCTTGGAGCCAGACTACGAGCAGTACGTC.

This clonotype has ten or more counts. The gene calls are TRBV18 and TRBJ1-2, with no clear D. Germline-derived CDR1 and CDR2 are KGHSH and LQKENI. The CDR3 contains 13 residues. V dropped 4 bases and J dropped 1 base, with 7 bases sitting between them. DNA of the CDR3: TGTGCCAGCTCACGCGGCTATAACTATGGCTACACCTTC. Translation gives CASSRGYNYGYTF.

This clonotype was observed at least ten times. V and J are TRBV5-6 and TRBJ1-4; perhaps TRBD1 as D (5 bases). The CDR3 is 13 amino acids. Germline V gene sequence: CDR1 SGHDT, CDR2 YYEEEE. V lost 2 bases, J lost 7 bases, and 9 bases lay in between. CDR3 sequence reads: CASSFDRSEKLFF. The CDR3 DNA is TGTGCCAGCAGCTTCGACAGATCTGAAAAACTGTTTTTT.

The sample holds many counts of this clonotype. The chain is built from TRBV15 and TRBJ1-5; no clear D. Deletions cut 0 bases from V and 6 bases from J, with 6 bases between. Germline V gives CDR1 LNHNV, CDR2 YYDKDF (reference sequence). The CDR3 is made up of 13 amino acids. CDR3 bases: TGTGCCACCAGCAGAGATCCTGGTCAGCCCCAGCATTTT. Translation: CATSRDPGQPQHF.

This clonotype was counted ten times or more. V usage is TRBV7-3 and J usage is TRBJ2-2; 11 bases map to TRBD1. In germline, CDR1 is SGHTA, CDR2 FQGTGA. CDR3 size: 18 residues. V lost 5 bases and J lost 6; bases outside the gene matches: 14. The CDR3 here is CASSPPGQGALGPGELFF. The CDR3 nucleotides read TGTGCCAGCAGCCCACCCGGACAGGGGGCGCTGGGACCCGGGGAGCTGTTTTTT.

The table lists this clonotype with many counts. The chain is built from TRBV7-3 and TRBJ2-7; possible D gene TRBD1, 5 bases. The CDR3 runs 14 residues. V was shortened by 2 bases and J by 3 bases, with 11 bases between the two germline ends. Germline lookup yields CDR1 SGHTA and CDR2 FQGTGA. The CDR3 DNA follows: TGTGCCAGCAGCTTACACCCAGGGCGCTACGAGCAGTACGTC. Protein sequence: CASSLHPGRYEQYV.

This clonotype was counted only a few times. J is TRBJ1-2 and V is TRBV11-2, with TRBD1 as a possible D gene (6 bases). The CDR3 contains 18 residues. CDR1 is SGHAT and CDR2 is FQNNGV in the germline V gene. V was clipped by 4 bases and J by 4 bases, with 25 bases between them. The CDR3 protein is CASSSRGEKGGSSYGYTF. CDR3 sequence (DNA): TGTGCCAGCAGCTCGCGAGGCGAAAAAGGGGGTTCCTCCTATGGCTACACCTTC.

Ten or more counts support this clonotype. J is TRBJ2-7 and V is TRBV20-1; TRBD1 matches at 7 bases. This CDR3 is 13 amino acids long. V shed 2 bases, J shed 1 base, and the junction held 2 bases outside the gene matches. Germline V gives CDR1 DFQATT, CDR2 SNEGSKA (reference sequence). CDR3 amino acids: CSARRGQSYEQYF. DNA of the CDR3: TGCAGTGCTAGAAGGGGGCAATCCTACGAGCAGTACTTC.

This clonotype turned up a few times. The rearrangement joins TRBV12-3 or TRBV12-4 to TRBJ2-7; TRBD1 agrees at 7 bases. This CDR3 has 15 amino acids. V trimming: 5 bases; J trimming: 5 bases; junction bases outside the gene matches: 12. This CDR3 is CASSPTGLAENEQYF. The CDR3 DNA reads TGTGCCAGCAGTCCGACAGGGTTAGCTGAGAACGAGCAGTACTTC.

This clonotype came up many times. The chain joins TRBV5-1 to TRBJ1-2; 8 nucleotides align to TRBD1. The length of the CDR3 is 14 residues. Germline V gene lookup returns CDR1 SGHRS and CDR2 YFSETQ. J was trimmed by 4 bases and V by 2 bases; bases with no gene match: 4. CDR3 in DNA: TGCGCCAGCAGCTTTGGACAGGGAACCTATGGCTACACCTTC. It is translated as CASSFGQGTYGYTF.

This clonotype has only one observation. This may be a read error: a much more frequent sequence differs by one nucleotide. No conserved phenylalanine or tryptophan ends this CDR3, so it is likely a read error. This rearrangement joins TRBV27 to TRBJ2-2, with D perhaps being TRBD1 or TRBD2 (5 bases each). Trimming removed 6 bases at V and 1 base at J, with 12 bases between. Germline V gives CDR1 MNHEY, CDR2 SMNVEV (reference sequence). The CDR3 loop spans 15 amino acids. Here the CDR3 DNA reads TGTGCCAGCAGGAGGGGCATTGGGAACACCGGGGAGCTGTTTTCT. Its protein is CASRRGIGNTGELFS.

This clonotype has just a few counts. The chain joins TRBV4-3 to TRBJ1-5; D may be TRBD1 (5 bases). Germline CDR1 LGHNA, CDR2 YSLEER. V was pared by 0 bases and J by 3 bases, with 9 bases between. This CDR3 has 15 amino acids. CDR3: CASSQDAGTNQPQHF. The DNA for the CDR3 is TGCGCCAGCAGCCAAGATGCAGGGACCAATCAGCCCCAGCATTTT.

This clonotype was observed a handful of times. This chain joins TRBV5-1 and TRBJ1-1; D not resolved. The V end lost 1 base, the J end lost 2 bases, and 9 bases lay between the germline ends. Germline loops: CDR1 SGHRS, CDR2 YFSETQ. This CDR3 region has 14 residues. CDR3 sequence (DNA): TGCGCCAGCAGCTTGCCACAGTCAAACACTGAAGCTTTCTTT. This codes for CASSLPQSNTEAFF.

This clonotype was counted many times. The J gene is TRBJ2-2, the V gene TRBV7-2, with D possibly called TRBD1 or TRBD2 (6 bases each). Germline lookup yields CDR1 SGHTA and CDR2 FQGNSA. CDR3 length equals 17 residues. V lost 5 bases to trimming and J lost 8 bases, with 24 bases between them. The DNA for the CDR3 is TGTGCCAGCAGCCCCCCCCACCTGGCGGGGACACCGGGGGAGCTGTTTTTT. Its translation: CASSPPHLAGTPGELFF.

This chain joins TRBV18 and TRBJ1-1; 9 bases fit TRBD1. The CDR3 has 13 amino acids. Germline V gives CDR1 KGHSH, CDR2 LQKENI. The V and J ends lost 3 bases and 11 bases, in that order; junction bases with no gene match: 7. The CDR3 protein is CASSPRTGDNAFF. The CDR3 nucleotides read TGTGCCAGCTCACCGAGGACAGGGGATAACGCTTTCTTT.

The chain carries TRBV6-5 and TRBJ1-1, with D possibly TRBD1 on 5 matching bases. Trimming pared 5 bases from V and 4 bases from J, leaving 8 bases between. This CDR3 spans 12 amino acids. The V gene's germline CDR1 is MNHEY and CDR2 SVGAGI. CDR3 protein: CASSTGGTEAFF. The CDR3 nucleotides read TGTGCCAGCAGTACCGGGGGCACTGAAGCTTTCTTT.

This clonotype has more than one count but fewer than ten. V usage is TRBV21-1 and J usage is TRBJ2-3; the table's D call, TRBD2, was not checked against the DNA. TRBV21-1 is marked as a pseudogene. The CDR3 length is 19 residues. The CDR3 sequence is CASSKERAQTSGDADTQYF. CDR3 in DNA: TGTGCCAGCAGCAAAGAGCGGGCGCAGACTAGCGGGGACGCAGATACGCAGTATTTT.

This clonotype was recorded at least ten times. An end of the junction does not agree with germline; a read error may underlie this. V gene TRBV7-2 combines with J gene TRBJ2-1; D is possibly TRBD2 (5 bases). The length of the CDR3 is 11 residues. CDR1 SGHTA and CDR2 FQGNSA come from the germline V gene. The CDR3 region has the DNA TGTGCCAGCTCCGACTACGATGAGCAGTTCTTC. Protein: CASSDYDEQFF.